The 14 T cell receptor beta chains below were found in one sample sequenced in a study of early T cells in non-severe SARS-CoV-2 infection. In TCRdb, the 5' RACE reads were re-called with MiXCR into one record per CDR3 protein. The table has 80,000 to 100,000 distinct CDR3 sequences, 14% seen once. Sequencing input: whole blood. The source of these receptors is an adult who was a healthcare worker with PCR-confirmed SARS-CoV-2 infection or an uninfected control (not recorded which).

This clonotype showed up just a few times. This chain joins TRBV20-1 and TRBJ2-7, with a weak D call TRBD1 (6 bases). Germline CDR1 is DFQATT and CDR2 is SNEGSKA (reference sequence). The ends were cut back, 2 bases at V and 2 bases at J, with 19 bases in the middle. The CDR3 sequence is 16 residues long. DNA of the CDR3: TGCAGTGCTAGATCCGTAGGTAGGGGGAACCCCTACGAGCAGTACTTC. Encoded protein: CSARSVGRGNPYEQYF.

This rearrangement joins TRBV28 to TRBJ2-4; a weak D match, TRBD1 (5 bases). The CDR3 runs 15 residues. V lost 2 bases and J lost 0, with 8 bases in between. Germline CDR1 and CDR2: MDHEN and SYDVKM. CDR3: CASSLRGLAKNIQYF. The CDR3 DNA sequence: TGTGCCAGCAGTTTAAGGGGATTAGCCAAAAACATTCAGTACTTC.

The chain uses TRBV7-9 and TRBJ2-7; a possible D gene is TRBD1 (6 bases). V dropped 1 base and J dropped 6 bases, with 10 bases sitting between them. CDR1 SEHNR and CDR2 FQNEAQ come from the germline V gene (reference sequence). This CDR3 has 13 amino acids. This CDR3 reads CASSLGTALEQYF. The CDR3 DNA reads as TGTGCCAGCAGCTTAGGGACAGCCCTCGAGCAGTACTTC. Complete variable domain (other parts from reference TRBV7-9 and TRBJ2-7): DTGVSQNPRHKITKRGQNVTFRCDPISEHNRLYWYRQTLGQGPEFLTYFQNEAQLEKSRLLSDRFSAERPKGSFSTLEIQRTEQGDSAMYLCASSLGTALEQYFGPGTRLTVT.

The table lists this clonotype with a few counts. This sequence joins TRBV11-2 and TRBJ2-1; 9 nucleotides match TRBD2. V shed 5 bases, J shed 6 bases, and the junction held 5 bases outside the gene matches. The germline CDR1 and CDR2 sequences are SGHAT and FQNNGV. The CDR3 is made up of 14 amino acids. CDR3 DNA sequence: TGTGCCAGCAGCGGGCTAGCGGGGACCAATGAGCAGTTCTTC. This sequence encodes CASSGLAGTNEQFF.

This clonotype was detected only a few times. The rearrangement links TRBV12-3 or TRBV12-4 to TRBJ1-1, with TRBD1 matching over 10 bases. The CDR3 is 14 residues long. V was pared by 5 bases and J by 4 bases, with 4 bases of the junction left unmatched. The CDR3 DNA reads as TGTGCCAGCAGTGACAGGGGGCTGAGCACTGAAGCTTTCTTT. This encodes CASSDRGLSTEAFF.

This clonotype came up a few times. The gene calls are TRBV28 and TRBJ1-2, with TRBD1 identical over 8 bases. This CDR3 has 15 amino acids. CDR1 is MDHEN, CDR2 SYDVKM, per germline. The V segment lost 6 bases and the J segment 4 bases; nucleotides outside the gene matches: 10. The CDR3 DNA sequence: TGTGCCAGCAGCTCCCGGACAGGGAGGGGCTATGGCTACACCTTC. The encoded protein is CASSSRTGRGYGYTF.

DNA for the CDR3: TGTGCCAGCAGGTCGACAGGGGACCCCTCCTACGAGCAGTACTTC. Protein: CASRSTGDPSYEQYF. This chain links TRBV28 with TRBJ2-7; 8 bases match TRBD1. The CDR3 has 15 amino acids. Germline CDR1 is MDHEN and CDR2 is SYDVKM. V shed 6 bases and J 0 bases; nucleotides not matched to a gene: 7. The whole variable domain, filled in from reference TRBV28 and TRBJ2-7, reads DVKVTQSSRYLVKRTGEKVFLECVQDMDHENMFWYRQDPGLGLRLIYFSYDVKMKEKGDIPEGYSVSREKKERFSLILESASTNQTSMYLCASRSTGDPSYEQYFGPGTRLTVT.

V is TRBV29-1 and J is TRBJ2-2; weak D call: TRBD1 (5 bases). V dropped 7 bases and J dropped 3 bases, with 9 bases sitting between them. The germline V gene encodes CDR1 SQVTM and CDR2 ANQGSEA. This CDR3 has 12 amino acids. CDR3 nucleotide sequence: TGCAGCGCAACAGGTTACACCGGGGAGCTGTTTTTT. Residues: CSATGYTGELFF.

This clonotype was counted only a few times. For the CDR3, the DNA is TGTGCCAGCAGTGGCTCGACTAGCGGGGGGGCCAGTGAGCAGTTCTTC. Protein product: CASSGSTSGGASEQFF. This chain joins TRBV6-4 and TRBJ2-1, with 14 bases identical to TRBD2. Germline loops: CDR1 MRHNA, CDR2 SNTAGT. V lost 4 bases and J lost 9; bases outside the gene matches: 8. The CDR3 totals 16 residues.

In its sample, this clonotype was seen a few times. The CDR3 here is CASRPRPSGTDTQYF. The CDR3 DNA reads TGTGCCAGCAGACCTCGGCCTAGCGGCACAGATACGCAGTATTTT. The rearrangement uses TRBV6-2 or TRBV6-3 and TRBJ2-3; D may be TRBD2 (6 bases). Germline loops: CDR1 MNHEY, CDR2 SVGEGT. Between the trimmed V and J ends, which lost 6 bases and 1 base, there was a span of 14 bases. This CDR3 has 15 amino acids.

The chain couples TRBV12-3 or TRBV12-4 to TRBJ2-7, with D unclear. The CDR3 consists of 14 residues. The germline V and J ends were trimmed by 5 bases and 2 bases, with 13 bases remaining between them. The CDR3 is CASSRHGITYEQYF. The DNA of the CDR3 is TGTGCCAGCAGTCGTCACGGCATAACCTACGAGCAGTACTTC.

This clonotype turned up a few times. The CDR3: CASSLAGGLNEKLFF. The CDR3 DNA follows: TGTGCCAGCAGCTTAGCTGGGGGTTTAAATGAAAAACTGTTTTTT. The rearrangement joins TRBV11-2 to TRBJ1-4; D may be TRBD1 (5 bases). V lost 1 base to trimming and J lost 5 bases, with 11 bases between them. The CDR3 covers 15 residues. Germline V lookup: CDR1 SGHAT, CDR2 FQNNGV.

This clonotype was picked up one time. The chain carries TRBV27 and TRBJ2-7, with TRBD2 matching over 8 bases. The germline V gene encodes CDR1 MNHEY and CDR2 SMNVEV (reference sequence). This CDR3 region has 15 residues. Unmatched junction bases numbered 10, after V lost 6 bases and J lost 3 bases. The DNA of the CDR3 is TGTGCCAGCAGACCTCCCGGGCTAGCGGGCTACGAGCAGTACTTC. Translation gives CASRPPGLAGYEQYF.

This clonotype was observed many times. The rearrangement links TRBV20-1 to TRBJ1-5; 9 bases fit TRBD1. CDR1 is DFQATT and CDR2 is SNEGSKA in the germline V gene (reference sequence). The CDR3 is made up of 13 amino acids. J gave up 5 bases and V 3 bases, and 2 bases lay outside the gene matches. The DNA for the CDR3 is TGCAGTGCTAGGGGACAGGGATATCAGCCCCAGCATTTT. It is translated as CSARGQGYQPQHF.